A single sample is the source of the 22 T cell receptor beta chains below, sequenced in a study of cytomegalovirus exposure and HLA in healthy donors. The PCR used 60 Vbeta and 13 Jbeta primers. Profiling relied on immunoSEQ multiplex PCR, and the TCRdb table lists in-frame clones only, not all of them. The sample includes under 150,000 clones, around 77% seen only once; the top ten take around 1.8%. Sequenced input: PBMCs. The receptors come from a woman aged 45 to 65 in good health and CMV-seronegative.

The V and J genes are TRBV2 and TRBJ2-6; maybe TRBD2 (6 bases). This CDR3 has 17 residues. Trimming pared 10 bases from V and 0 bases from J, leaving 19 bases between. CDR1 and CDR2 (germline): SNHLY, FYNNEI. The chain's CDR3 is CATSTSASASGANVLTF. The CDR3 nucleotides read TGTGCCACCAGCACCTCGGCTAGCGCCTCTGGGGCCAACGTCCTGACTTTC. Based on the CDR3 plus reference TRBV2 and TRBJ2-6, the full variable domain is EPEVTQTPSHQVTQMGQEVILRCVPISNHLYFYWYRQILGQKVEFLVSFYNNEISEKSEIFDDQFSVERPDGSNFTLKIRSTKLEDSAMYFCATSTSASASGANVLTFGAGSRLTVL.

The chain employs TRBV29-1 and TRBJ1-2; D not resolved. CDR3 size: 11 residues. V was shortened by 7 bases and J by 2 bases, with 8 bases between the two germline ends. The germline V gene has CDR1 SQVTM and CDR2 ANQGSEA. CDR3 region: CSGRFNYGYTF. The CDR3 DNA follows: TGCAGCGGGAGGTTCAACTATGGCTACACCTTC.

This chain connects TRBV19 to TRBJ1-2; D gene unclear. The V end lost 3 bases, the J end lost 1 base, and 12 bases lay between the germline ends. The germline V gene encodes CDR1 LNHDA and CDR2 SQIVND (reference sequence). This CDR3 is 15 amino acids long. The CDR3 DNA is TGTGCCAGTAGTATTGGCAGTGAGGTTAACTATGGCTACACCTTC. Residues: CASSIGSEVNYGYTF.

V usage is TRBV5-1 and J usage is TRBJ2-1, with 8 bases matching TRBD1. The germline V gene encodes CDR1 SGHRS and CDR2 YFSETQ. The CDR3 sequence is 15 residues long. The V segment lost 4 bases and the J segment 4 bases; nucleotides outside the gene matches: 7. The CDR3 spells CASSKDGTGYNEQFF. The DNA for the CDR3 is TGCGCCAGCAGCAAGGACGGGACAGGATACAATGAGCAGTTCTTC.

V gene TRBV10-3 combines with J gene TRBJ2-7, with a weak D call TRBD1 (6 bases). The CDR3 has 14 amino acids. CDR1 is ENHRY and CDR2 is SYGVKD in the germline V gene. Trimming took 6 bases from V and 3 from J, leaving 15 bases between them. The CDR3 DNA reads TGTGCCATCAGCCAACCGGGACAAAACTACGAGCAGTACTTC. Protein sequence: CAISQPGQNYEQYF.

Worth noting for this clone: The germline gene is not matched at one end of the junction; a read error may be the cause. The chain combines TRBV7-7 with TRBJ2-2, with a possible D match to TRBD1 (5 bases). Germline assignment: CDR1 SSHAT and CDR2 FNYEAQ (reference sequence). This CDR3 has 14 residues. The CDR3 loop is CASSLERGHGELFF. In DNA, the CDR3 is TGTGCTAGCAGCTTAGAAAGGGGTCACGGGGAGCTGTTTTTT.

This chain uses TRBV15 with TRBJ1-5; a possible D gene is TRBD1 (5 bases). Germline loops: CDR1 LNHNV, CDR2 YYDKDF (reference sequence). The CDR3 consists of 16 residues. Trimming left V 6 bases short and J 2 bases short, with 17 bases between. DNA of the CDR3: TGTGCCACCAGTACACTCACAGGAGTTCGCAATCAGCCCCAGCATTTT. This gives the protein CATSTLTGVRNQPQHF.

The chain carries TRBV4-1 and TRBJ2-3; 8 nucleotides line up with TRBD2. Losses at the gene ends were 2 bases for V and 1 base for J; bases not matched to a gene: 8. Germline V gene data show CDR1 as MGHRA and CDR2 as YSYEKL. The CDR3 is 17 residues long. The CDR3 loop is CASSQPPAGVGTDTQYF. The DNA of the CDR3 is TGCGCCAGCAGCCAACCGCCAGCGGGAGTCGGCACAGATACGCAGTATTTT.

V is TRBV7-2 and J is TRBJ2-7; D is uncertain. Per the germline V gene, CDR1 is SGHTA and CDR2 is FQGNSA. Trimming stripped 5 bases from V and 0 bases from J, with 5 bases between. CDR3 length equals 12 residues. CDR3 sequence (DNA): TGTGCCAGCAGCCACGGCTCCTACGAGCAGTACTTC. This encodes CASSHGSYEQYF.

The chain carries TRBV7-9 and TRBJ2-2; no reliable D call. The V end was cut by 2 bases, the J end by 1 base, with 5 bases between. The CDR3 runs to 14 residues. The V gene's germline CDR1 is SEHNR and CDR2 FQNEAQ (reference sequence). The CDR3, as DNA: TGTGCCAGCAGCTTAAACAGGAACACCGGGGAGCTGTTTTTT. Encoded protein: CASSLNRNTGELFF.

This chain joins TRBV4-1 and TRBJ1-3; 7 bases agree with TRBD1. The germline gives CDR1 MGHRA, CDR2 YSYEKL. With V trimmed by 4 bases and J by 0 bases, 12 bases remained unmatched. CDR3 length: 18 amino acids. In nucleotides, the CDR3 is TGCGCCAGCAGCCGTCTAAGGGCGGGACAGAACTCTGGAAACACCATATATTTT. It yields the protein CASSRLRAGQNSGNTIYF.

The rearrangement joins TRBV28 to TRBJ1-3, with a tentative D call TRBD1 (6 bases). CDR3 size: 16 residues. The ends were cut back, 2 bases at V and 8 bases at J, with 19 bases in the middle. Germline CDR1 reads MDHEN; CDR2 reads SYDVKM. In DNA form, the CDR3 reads TGTGCCAGCAGTTTACCCAATAACAGGGTAGAGGACACCATATATTTT. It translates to CASSLPNNRVEDTIYF.

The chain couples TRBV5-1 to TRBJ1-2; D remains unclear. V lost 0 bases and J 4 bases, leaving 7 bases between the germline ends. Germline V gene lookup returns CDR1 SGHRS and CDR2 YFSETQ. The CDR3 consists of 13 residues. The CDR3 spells CASSLDPGYGYTF. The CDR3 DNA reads TGCGCCAGCAGCTTGGACCCGGGCTATGGCTACACCTTC.

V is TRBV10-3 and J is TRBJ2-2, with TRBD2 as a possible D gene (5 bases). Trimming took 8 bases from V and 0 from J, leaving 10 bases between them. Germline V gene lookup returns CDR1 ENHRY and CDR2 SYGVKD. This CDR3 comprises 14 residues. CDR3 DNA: TGTGCCATCGGGGAGCGAGCGAACACCGGGGAGCTGTTTTTT. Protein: CAIGERANTGELFF.

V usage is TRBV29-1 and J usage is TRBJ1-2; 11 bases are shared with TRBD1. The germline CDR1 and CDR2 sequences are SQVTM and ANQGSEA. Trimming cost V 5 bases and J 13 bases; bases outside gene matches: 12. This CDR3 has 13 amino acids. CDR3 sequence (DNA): TGCAGCGTTCGGACAGGGGGCGAGCTTTCCGGCACCTTC. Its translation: CSVRTGGELSGTF.

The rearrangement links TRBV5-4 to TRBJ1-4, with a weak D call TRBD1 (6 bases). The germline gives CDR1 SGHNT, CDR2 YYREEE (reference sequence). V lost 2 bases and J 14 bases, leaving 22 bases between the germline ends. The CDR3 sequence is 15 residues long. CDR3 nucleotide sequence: TGTGCCAGCAGCTTATCACCGGGACAACCTCGAGGGCTGTTTTTT. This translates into CASSLSPGQPRGLFF.

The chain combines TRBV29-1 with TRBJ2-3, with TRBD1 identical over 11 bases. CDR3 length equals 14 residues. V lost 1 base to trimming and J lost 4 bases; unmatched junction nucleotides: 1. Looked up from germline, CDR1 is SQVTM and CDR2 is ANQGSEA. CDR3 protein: CSVEGTGGADTQYF. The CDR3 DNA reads TGCAGCGTTGAAGGGACAGGGGGCGCAGATACGCAGTATTTT.

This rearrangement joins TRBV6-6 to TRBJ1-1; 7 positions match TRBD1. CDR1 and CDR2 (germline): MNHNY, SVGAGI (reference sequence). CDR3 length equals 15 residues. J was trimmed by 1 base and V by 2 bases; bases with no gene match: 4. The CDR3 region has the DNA TGTGCCAGCAGTTACCCGAGACAGGGGAACACTGAAGCTTTCTTT. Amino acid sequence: CASSYPRQGNTEAFF.

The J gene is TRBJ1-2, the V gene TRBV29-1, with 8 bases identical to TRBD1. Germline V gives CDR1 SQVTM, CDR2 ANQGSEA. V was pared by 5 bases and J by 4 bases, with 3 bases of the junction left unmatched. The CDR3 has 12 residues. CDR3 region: CSVTGGLYGYTF. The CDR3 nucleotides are TGCAGCGTTACAGGGGGGCTCTATGGCTACACCTTC.

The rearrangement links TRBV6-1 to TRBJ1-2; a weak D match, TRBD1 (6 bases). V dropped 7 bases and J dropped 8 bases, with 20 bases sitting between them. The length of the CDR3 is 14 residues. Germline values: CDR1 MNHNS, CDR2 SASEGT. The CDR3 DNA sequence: TGTGCCAGCAAAAACAGGGCAGGTATAGGGGGCTACACCTTC. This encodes CASKNRAGIGGYTF.

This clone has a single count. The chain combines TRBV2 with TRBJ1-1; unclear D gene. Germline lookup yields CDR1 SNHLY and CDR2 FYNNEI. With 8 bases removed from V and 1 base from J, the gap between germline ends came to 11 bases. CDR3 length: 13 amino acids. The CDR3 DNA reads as TGTGCCAGCGGACCGGGAGCGAACACTGAAGCTTTCTTT. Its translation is CASGPGANTEAFF.

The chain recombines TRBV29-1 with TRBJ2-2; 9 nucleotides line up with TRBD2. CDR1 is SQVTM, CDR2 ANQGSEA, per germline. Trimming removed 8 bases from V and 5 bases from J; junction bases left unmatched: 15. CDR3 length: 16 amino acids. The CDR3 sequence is CSLSGSERDWTGELFF. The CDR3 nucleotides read TGCAGCCTTAGCGGGAGCGAGCGGGACTGGACCGGGGAGCTGTTTTTT.